The 6 T cell receptor beta chains in this list originate from one sample, sequenced in a study of OX40 agonist ivuxolimab in advanced cancers. Library generation was performed with the immunoSEQ multiplex PCR assay. TCRdb stores this immuneACCESS table with in-frame sequences only. Part of the clones is absent; in the studies checked, under half of the shortfall reflects unresolved V genes, and no reason is known for the rest. This sample holds tens of thousands of clones; more than 80% were observed only once. The top ten clones comprise approximately 10% of the sample. The sample was CD4+ or CD8+ T cells sorted from blood, taken in a trial of the OX40 agonist ivuxolimab. The source is an adult with an advanced solid tumor such as melanoma, head and neck, liver or kidney cancer.

The chain links TRBV6-1 to TRBJ1-2; tentatively, D is TRBD1 (6 bases). CDR1 is MNHNS, CDR2 SASEGT, per germline. The CDR3 consists of 11 residues. Trimming removed 7 bases at V and 7 bases at J, with 10 bases between. CDR3 DNA: TGTGCCAGCACTAAGGACAGTGGCTACACCTTC. Protein sequence: CASTKDSGYTF.

This chain connects TRBV5-1 to TRBJ2-5, with 9 positions matching TRBD2. Trimming removed 0 bases from V and 1 base from J; junction bases left unmatched: 7. This CDR3 has 17 residues. Germline V gene lookup returns CDR1 SGHRS and CDR2 YFSETQ. The CDR3 region has the DNA TGCGCCAGCAGCTTGGCCGGATATAGCGGGGGCCAAGAGACCCAGTACTTC. It codes for CASSLAGYSGGQETQYF.

This chain uses TRBV7-9 with TRBJ2-3; no reliable D call. V lost 5 bases and J lost 7, with 19 bases in between. The CDR3 runs 15 residues. CDR1 SEHNR and CDR2 FQNEAQ come from the germline V gene (reference sequence). The CDR3 DNA is TGTGCCAGCAGCCCCGGAGACCCTTATAGTTATACGCAGTATTTT. Translating gives CASSPGDPYSYTQYF.

This chain joins TRBV28 and TRBJ2-3; 9 bases match TRBD1. The V gene's germline CDR1 is MDHEN and CDR2 SYDVKM. Losses at the gene ends were 6 bases for V and 3 bases for J; bases not matched to a gene: 7. The CDR3 length is 15 residues. The CDR3 loop reads CASRRDRARTDTQYF. The CDR3 DNA reads as TGTGCCAGCAGAAGGGACAGGGCTCGTACAGATACGCAGTATTTT.

This sequence joins TRBV28 and TRBJ1-5; the D is unclear. Germline loops: CDR1 MDHEN, CDR2 SYDVKM. The length of the CDR3 is 14 residues. The ends were cut back, 6 bases at V and 0 bases at J, with 9 bases in the middle. CDR3 DNA: TGTGCCAGCAGGGTGACATATAGCAATCAGCCCCAGCATTTT. This gives the protein CASRVTYSNQPQHF.

CDR3 nucleotide sequence: TGTGCCAGCTTTGGTGAGATAGGGACGAACACTGAAGCTTTCTTT. Protein product: CASFGEIGTNTEAFF. The chain employs TRBV2 and TRBJ1-1; tentative D call: TRBD1 (5 bases). CDR1 is SNHLY and CDR2 is FYNNEI in the germline V gene. The CDR3 covers 15 residues. V shed 8 bases and J shed 1 base, with 17 bases lying between them.